Each of the 7 T cell receptor beta chains below was sequenced from the same sample in a study of beta chain features in type 1 diabetes. Broader study findings: Researchers report that Type 1 diabetes patients had moderately but significantly shorter TCRB CDR3s across all four CD4+ subsets.

Sequenced material consisted of expressed TCRB transcripts (all of the isolated RNA was reverse transcribed). Here immunoSEQ multiplex PCR was the method, and the copy in TCRdb shows in-frame clones only, minus some. The sample shows about 340,000 clones, approximately 9.7% of them seen only once. The antigens for these receptors are not known. Sequencing input: central memory CD4+ T cells from blood. These receptors were collected from a man aged 30-40 years with type 1 diabetes.

The rearrangement links TRBV6-6 to TRBJ1-6; the D gene is possibly TRBD1 (6 bases). Trimming took 5 bases from V and 6 from J, leaving 14 bases between them. This CDR3 is built from 15 residues. In germline, CDR1 is MNHNY, CDR2 SVGAGI (reference sequence). In DNA, the CDR3 is TGTGCCAGCAGTGTGCAGGGGAAGGGTAATTCACCCCTCCACTTT. Amino acid sequence: CASSVQGKGNSPLHF.

This sequence joins TRBV18 and TRBJ2-1, with D uncertain. Germline V gene sequence: CDR1 KGHSH, CDR2 LQKENI. The germline V and J ends were trimmed by 1 base and 7 bases, with 8 bases remaining between them. This CDR3 has 13 amino acids. As DNA, the CDR3 is TGTGCCAGCTCACCACAGGGCAAGAATGAGCAGTTCTTC. Protein sequence: CASSPQGKNEQFF.

The genes are TRBV5-1 and TRBJ2-1; 8 positions match TRBD1. Trimming cost V 4 bases and J 4 bases; bases outside gene matches: 10. Per germline, CDR1 SGHRS and CDR2 YFSETQ. The length of the CDR3 is 16 residues. The CDR3 DNA is TGCGCCAGCAGCAACCCGGGACAGGCCTTTTACAATGAGCAGTTCTTC. Its protein is CASSNPGQAFYNEQFF.

The CDR3 sequence is CASSRTSGGRGTGELFF. In DNA form, the CDR3 reads TGTGCCAGCAGCCGGACTAGCGGGGGCCGGGGCACCGGGGAGCTGTTTTTT. The chain combines TRBV7-2 with TRBJ2-2; 13 bases agree with TRBD2. Trimming cost V 5 bases and J 4 bases; bases outside gene matches: 7. The CDR3 has 17 residues. Germline V gene lookup returns CDR1 SGHTA and CDR2 FQGNSA.

A few counts support this clone. The chain links TRBV5-1 to TRBJ2-7; tentatively, D is TRBD1 or TRBD2 (5 bases each). Germline values: CDR1 SGHRS, CDR2 YFSETQ. The CDR3 is 14 amino acids. The V end lost 3 bases, the J end lost 6 bases, and 16 bases lay between the germline ends. DNA for the CDR3: TGCGCCAGCAGCTCCATAGCAGGGCGGGCCGAGCAGTACTTC. It specifies CASSSIAGRAEQYF.

This clone occurred a few times. The chain recombines TRBV5-4 with TRBJ2-1; 10 positions agree with TRBD2. J lost 6 bases, V lost 2 bases, and 5 bases had no gene match. The CDR3 is made up of 15 amino acids. Germline CDR1 and CDR2: SGHNT and YYREEE (reference sequence). The CDR3 DNA reads as TGTGCCAGCAGCTTTACTAGCGGGGTCGGCAATGAGCAGTTCTTC. Amino acid sequence: CASSFTSGVGNEQFF.

The V gene is TRBV19, the J gene TRBJ1-4; TRBD1 matches 10 bases. This CDR3 is built from 14 residues. CDR1 LNHDA and CDR2 SQIVND come from the germline V gene (reference sequence). V shed 6 bases, J shed 5 bases, and the junction held 3 bases outside the gene matches. CDR3 bases: TGTGCCAGTAGAGGGACAGGGGAGAATGAAAAACTGTTTTTT. Protein product: CASRGTGENEKLFF.